This T cell receptor (beta chain) was observed in a study of cytomegalovirus exposure and HLA in healthy donors. Primers: 60 Vbeta forward and 13 Jbeta reverse. Clones were sequenced by immunoSEQ multiplex PCR, and TCRdb holds only the in-frame ones, with some missing. The top ten hold 4.5% of the sample, which has around 140,000 clones, approximately 80% seen once. The CDR3 extends over 14 amino acids. Per germline, CDR1 SGHRS and CDR2 YFSETQ. After removal of 0 bases from V and 4 bases from J, the junction contained 2 bases not matched to a gene. The chain links TRBV5-1 to TRBJ1-2; 8 bases agree with TRBD1. Sequenced material: PBMCs. This clonotype was obtained from a man aged 35 to 55 in good health and CMV-seronegative. CDR3: CASSLGGTGYGYTF. The CDR3 region has the DNA TGCGCCAGCAGCTTGGGGGGGACAGGCTATGGCTACACCTTC.